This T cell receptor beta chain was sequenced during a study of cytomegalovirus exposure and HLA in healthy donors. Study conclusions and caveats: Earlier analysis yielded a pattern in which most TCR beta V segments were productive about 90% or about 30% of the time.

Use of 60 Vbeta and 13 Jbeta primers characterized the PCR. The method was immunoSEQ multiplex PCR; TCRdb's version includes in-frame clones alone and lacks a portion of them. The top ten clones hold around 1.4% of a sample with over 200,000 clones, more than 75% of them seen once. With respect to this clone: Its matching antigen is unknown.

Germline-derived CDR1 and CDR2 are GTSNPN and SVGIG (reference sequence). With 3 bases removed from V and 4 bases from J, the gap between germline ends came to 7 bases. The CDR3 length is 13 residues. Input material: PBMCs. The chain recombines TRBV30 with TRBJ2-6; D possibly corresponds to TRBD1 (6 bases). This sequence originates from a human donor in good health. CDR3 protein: CAWRRGGANVLTF. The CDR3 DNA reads TGTGCCTGGAGAAGGGGGGGGGCCAACGTCCTGACTTTC.